Below, one T cell receptor (beta chain) is given with its context. Profiled with immunoSEQ multiplex PCR; TCRdb holds only in-frame clones, not every one. The table shows around 420,000 clones, with approximately 86% occurring only once. These data originate in a study of blood T cell repertoires in COVID-19. Germline V gives CDR1 MNHEY, CDR2 SMNVEV (reference sequence). CDR3 size: 12 residues. The V end lost 5 bases, the J end lost 12 bases, and 16 bases lay between the germline ends. Participant-given clinical history determined each cohort assignment. Source material: PBMCs or T cells enriched from blood (not recorded which). The genes are TRBV27 and TRBJ1-1; a weak D match, TRBD1 (5 bases). The source of this sequence is a woman aged 40 to 49 with acute COVID-19. Written as DNA, the CDR3 is TGTGCCAGCAGTCCCCTTTCAGGGTTGACTTTCTTT. Translating gives CASSPLSGLTFF.